This T cell receptor (beta chain) was found in a study of blood T cell repertoires in COVID-19. Study-level information: Spain, Italy and the United States supplied samples that represented acute and convalescent COVID-19. T cells, B-cell-depleted T cells, or PBMCs provided the cDNA or gDNA that served as material.

The V segment lost 0 bases and the J segment 5 bases; nucleotides outside the gene matches: 9. Germline V gives CDR1 SEHNR, CDR2 FQNEAQ (reference sequence). The CDR3 length is 16 residues. The protocol was immunoSEQ multiplex PCR, while the TCRdb copy is restricted to in-frame clones and leaves out a portion. The data show about 120,000 clones, over 75% seen once. The source of this sequence is a man aged 30 to 39 with COVID-19, enrolled during active disease. The rearrangement links TRBV7-9 to TRBJ1-1; 7 bases align to TRBD1. Sequenced: peripheral blood. Written as DNA, the CDR3 is TGTGCCAGCAGCTTAGCGCAGGCAGGGGGGACTACTGAAGCTTTCTTT. Translated: CASSLAQAGGTTEAFF.